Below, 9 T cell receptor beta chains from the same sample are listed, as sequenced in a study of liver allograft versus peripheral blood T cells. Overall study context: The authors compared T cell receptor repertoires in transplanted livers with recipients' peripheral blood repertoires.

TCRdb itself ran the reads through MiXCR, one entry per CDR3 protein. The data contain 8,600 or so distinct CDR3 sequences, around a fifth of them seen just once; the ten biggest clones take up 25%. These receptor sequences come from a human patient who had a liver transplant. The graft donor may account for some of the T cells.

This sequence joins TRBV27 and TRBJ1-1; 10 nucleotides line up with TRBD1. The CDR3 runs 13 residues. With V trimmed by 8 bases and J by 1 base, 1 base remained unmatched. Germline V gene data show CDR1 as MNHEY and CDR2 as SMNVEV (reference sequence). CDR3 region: CASGDRGNTEAFF. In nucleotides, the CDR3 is TGTGCCAGCGGGGACAGGGGGAACACTGAAGCTTTCTTT.

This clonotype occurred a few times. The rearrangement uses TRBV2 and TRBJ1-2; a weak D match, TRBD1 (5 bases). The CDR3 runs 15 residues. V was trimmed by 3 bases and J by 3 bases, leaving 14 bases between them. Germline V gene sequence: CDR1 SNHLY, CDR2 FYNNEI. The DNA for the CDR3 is TGTGCCAGCAGTGAGGGTGGCAGGGCTTACTATGGCTACACCTTC. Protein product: CASSEGGRAYYGYTF.

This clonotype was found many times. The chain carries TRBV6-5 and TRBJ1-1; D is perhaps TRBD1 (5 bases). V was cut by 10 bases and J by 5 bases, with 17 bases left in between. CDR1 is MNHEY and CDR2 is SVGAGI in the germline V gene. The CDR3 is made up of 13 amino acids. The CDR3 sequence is CATLNRKWTEAFF. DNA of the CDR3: TGTGCCACGCTAAACAGGAAGTGGACTGAAGCTTTCTTT.

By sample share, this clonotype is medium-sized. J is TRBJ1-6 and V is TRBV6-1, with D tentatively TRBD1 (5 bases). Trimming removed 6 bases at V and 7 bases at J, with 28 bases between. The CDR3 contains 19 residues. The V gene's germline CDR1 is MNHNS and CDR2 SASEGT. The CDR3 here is CASSLENLAIIGGNSPLHF. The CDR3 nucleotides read TGTGCCAGCAGCCTAGAAAACCTCGCTATAATTGGGGGAAATTCACCCCTCCACTTT.

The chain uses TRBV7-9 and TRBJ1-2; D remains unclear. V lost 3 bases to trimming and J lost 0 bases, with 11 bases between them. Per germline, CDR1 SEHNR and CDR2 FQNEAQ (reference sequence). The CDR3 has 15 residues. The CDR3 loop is CASSFRQKANYGYTF. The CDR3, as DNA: TGTGCCAGCAGCTTTCGACAAAAAGCTAACTATGGCTACACCTTC.

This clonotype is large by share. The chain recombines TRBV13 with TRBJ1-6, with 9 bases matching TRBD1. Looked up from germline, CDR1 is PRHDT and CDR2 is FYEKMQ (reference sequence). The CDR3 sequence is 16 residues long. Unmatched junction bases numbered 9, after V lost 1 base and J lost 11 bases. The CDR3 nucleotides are TGTGCCAGCAGCTTAGATCAAGGACAGGGGAATCCACCCCTCCACTTT. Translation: CASSLDQGQGNPPLHF. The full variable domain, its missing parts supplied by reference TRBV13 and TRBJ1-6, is AAGVIQSPRHLIKEKRETATLKCYPIPRHDTVYWYQQGPGQDPQFLISFYEKMQSDKGSIPDRFSAQQFSDYHSELNMSSLELGDSALYFCASSLDQGQGNPPLHFGNGTRLTVT.

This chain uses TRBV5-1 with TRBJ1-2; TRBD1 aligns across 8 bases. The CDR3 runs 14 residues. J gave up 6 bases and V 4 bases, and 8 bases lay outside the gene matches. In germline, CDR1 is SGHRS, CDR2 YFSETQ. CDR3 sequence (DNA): TGCGCCAGCAGCCTCTCAGGGGGCATAAATGGCTACACCTTC. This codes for CASSLSGGINGYTF.

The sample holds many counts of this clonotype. The CDR3 region is CASSAESYEQYF. The CDR3 coding sequence is TGTGCCTCTAGCGCAGAAAGCTACGAGCAGTACTTC. The chain recombines TRBV11-1 with TRBJ2-7, with D perhaps matching TRBD2 (6 bases). This CDR3 is built from 12 residues. V was pared by 11 bases and J by 3 bases, with 14 bases between. Germline CDR1 is SGHAT and CDR2 is FQDESV (reference sequence).

The CDR3 spells CASSLGGGGAQHF. CDR3 nucleotides: TGTGCCAGCAGCTTAGGGGGGGGGGGAGCCCAGCATTTT. The gene calls are TRBV11-2 and TRBJ1-5; D is possibly TRBD1 (5 bases). V dropped 1 base and J dropped 11 bases, with 12 bases sitting between them. The germline V gene encodes CDR1 SGHAT and CDR2 FQNNGV. This CDR3 has 13 residues.